This T cell receptor beta chain was recorded in a study of T cell responses to AZD1222 COVID-19 vaccine. Broader study findings: It was only after the peak T cell response that any repertoires were sampled.

Second-dose intervals near 4 or 12 weeks were combined. Repertoires were generated with immunoSEQ multiplex PCR, while TCRdb's copy carries only in-frame clones and drops some. The data hold roughly 160,000 clones, with around 92% observed a single time. This CDR3 region has 14 residues. The germline gives CDR1 MDHEN, CDR2 SYDVKM. Trimming at V came to 8 bases and at J to 1 base, leaving 4 bases not matched to a gene. Details on this clone: Its antigen is still unknown.

Sample: peripheral blood, taken 28 days after the second AZD1222 dose. The source of this sequence is an adult who received the AZD1222 COVID-19 vaccine. V gene TRBV28 combines with J gene TRBJ2-2, with 7 nucleotides matching TRBD1. CDR3 nucleotide sequence: TGTGCCAGCCGACGGACAGGGAACACCGGGGAGCTGTTTTTT. The encoded protein is CASRRTGNTGELFF. The whole variable domain, filled in from reference TRBV28 and TRBJ2-2, reads DVKVTQSSRYLVKRTGEKVFLECVQDMDHENMFWYRQDPGLGLRLIYFSYDVKMKEKGDIPEGYSVSREKKERFSLILESASTNQTSMYLCASRRTGNTGELFFGEGSRLTVL.